These 20 T cell receptor beta chains were sequenced from one sample in a study of blood T cell repertoires in COVID-19. Some clones are missing from TCRdb's copy, which holds only in-frame ones; the method was immunoSEQ multiplex PCR. This sample has 150,000 to 200,000 clones; 82% occur once, and the top ten carry over 9.5%. Sequenced: peripheral blood. The receptors originated from a woman aged 80 or over with active or convalescent COVID-19.

The rearrangement links TRBV27 to TRBJ1-4; TRBD1 matches at 7 bases. The ends lost 5 bases at V and 2 bases at J; junction bases unmatched: 5. There are 15 residues in the CDR3. Germline V gene data show CDR1 as MNHEY and CDR2 as SMNVEV (reference sequence). The CDR3 DNA reads TGTGCCAGCAGTACGTACAGGGGCACTAATGAAAAACTGTTTTTT. Amino acid sequence: CASSTYRGTNEKLFF.

The chain combines TRBV6-1 with TRBJ1-1; unclear D gene. The CDR3 contains 13 residues. Per the germline V gene, CDR1 is MNHNS and CDR2 is SASEGT. V was trimmed by 2 bases and J by 6 bases, leaving 10 bases between them. CDR3 loop: CASSEWQQPEAFF. DNA for the CDR3: TGTGCCAGCAGTGAATGGCAACAACCTGAAGCTTTCTTT.

This chain connects TRBV21-1 to TRBJ2-7; TRBD2, as called in the table, went unchecked against the DNA. TRBV21-1 is deemed a pseudogene. The CDR3 extends over 15 amino acids. The CDR3 sequence: CASSKLAGEFYEQYF. CDR3 DNA sequence: TGTGCCAGCAGCAAACTAGCGGGAGAGTTCTACGAGCAGTACTTC.

The gene calls are TRBV4-2 and TRBJ2-3, with 7 bases aligning to TRBD2. V gave up 4 bases and J gave up 6 bases; unmatched junction bases: 13. This CDR3 is 16 amino acids long. Germline assignment: CDR1 LGHNA and CDR2 YNFKEQ. The CDR3 protein is CASSRVGAGVSDTQYF. In nucleotides, the CDR3 is TGTGCCAGCAGCCGAGTTGGGGCGGGAGTTTCGGATACGCAGTATTTT.

The V call is TRBV4-1, the J call TRBJ1-5; tentatively, D is TRBD1 (6 bases). Germline loops: CDR1 MGHRA, CDR2 YSYEKL. The CDR3 has 18 amino acids. V was clipped by 0 bases and J by 0 bases, with 15 bases between them. CDR3 in amino acids: CASSQDGADSYSNQPQHF. CDR3 coding DNA: TGCGCCAGCAGCCAAGATGGGGCGGACAGCTATAGCAATCAGCCCCAGCATTTT.

This chain joins TRBV7-9 and TRBJ1-5; the D gene is possibly TRBD1 (5 bases). Per germline, CDR1 SEHNR and CDR2 FQNEAQ (reference sequence). The germline V and J ends were trimmed by 7 bases and 3 bases, with 7 bases remaining between them. The CDR3 length is 12 residues. Here the CDR3 reads CASTRANQPQHF. The CDR3 DNA reads as TGTGCCAGCACCAGGGCCAATCAGCCCCAGCATTTT.

The gene calls are TRBV19 and TRBJ2-6, with D possibly TRBD1 on 5 matching bases. V shed 7 bases and J shed 0 bases, with 10 bases lying between them. CDR1 and CDR2 from the germline V gene are LNHDA and SQIVND (reference sequence). The CDR3 consists of 15 residues. The CDR3 reads CASTDTGSGANVLTF. Here the CDR3 DNA reads TGTGCCAGTACCGATACAGGCTCTGGGGCCAACGTCCTGACTTTC.

The chain combines TRBV27 with TRBJ2-7; TRBD2 matches 7 bases. There are 16 residues in the CDR3. Germline V gives CDR1 MNHEY, CDR2 SMNVEV (reference sequence). V gave up 5 bases and J gave up 3 bases; unmatched junction bases: 13. The CDR3 reads CASSTKTSGRNYEQYF. CDR3 sequence (DNA): TGTGCCAGCAGTACCAAAACCTCCGGGAGGAACTACGAGCAGTACTTC.

This chain links TRBV12-3 or TRBV12-4 with TRBJ1-1; D unclear. Deletions cut 3 bases from V and 1 base from J, with 6 bases between. The CDR3 sequence is 13 residues long. The CDR3, as DNA: TGTGCCAGCAGTTTCGACACGAACACTGAAGCTTTCTTT. Translated: CASSFDTNTEAFF.

A single count supports this clone. V usage is TRBV13 and J usage is TRBJ1-2, with TRBD1 matching over 8 bases. Germline V gives CDR1 PRHDT, CDR2 FYEKMQ (reference sequence). This CDR3 is built from 17 residues. The V gene end was trimmed by 5 bases and the J gene end by 2 bases; junction bases not matched to a gene: 13. CDR3 sequence (DNA): TGTGCCAGCAGCGGGGGACAGGCCTCGTCTTCCAACTATGGCTACACCTTC. This codes for CASSGGQASSSNYGYTF.

The V and J genes are TRBV2 and TRBJ2-3; 10 bases are a match to TRBD1. CDR1 SNHLY and CDR2 FYNNEI come from the germline V gene. The CDR3 length is 17 residues. V shed 6 bases, J shed 0 bases, and the junction held 9 bases outside the gene matches. CDR3 coding DNA: TGTGCCAGCAGCCCGGGACAGGGGTTATCTAGCACAGATACGCAGTATTTT. It translates to CASSPGQGLSSTDTQYF.

The chain couples TRBV20-1 to TRBJ1-4, with D unresolved. The CDR3 totals 14 residues. Trimming pared 3 bases from V and 8 bases from J, leaving 16 bases between. Germline loops: CDR1 DFQATT, CDR2 SNEGSKA (reference sequence). The CDR3 DNA follows: TGCAGTGCTAGTGGGCCTCCAAGGAGGGAAAAACTGTTTTTT. Translation: CSASGPPRREKLFF.

This rearrangement joins TRBV28 to TRBJ2-7, with 11 bases identical to TRBD2. The V segment lost 5 bases and the J segment 2 bases; nucleotides outside the gene matches: 5. Per germline, CDR1 MDHEN and CDR2 SYDVKM. The CDR3 totals 15 residues. The CDR3 spells CASSNIAGGTYEQYF. DNA for the CDR3: TGTGCCAGCAGTAACATAGCGGGAGGGACCTACGAGCAGTACTTC.

This clone was detected only once. V and J are TRBV9 and TRBJ2-1; possible D gene TRBD2, 6 bases. Germline lookup yields CDR1 SGDLS and CDR2 YYNGEE. Trimming stripped 4 bases from V and 1 base from J, with 15 bases between. There are 16 residues in the CDR3. The CDR3: CASSRAPGGSYNEQFF. In nucleotides, the CDR3 is TGTGCCAGCAGCCGAGCTCCCGGGGGATCCTACAATGAGCAGTTCTTC.

J is TRBJ1-6 and V is TRBV5-4; 9 positions match TRBD1. CDR3 length equals 16 residues. The germline gives CDR1 SGHNT, CDR2 YYREEE (reference sequence). After removal of 4 bases from V and 7 bases from J, the junction contained 9 bases not matched to a gene. CDR3 protein: CASSHPSTGGNSPLHF. The CDR3 DNA reads as TGTGCCAGCAGCCACCCATCGACAGGGGGGAATTCACCCCTCCACTTT.

The chain is built from TRBV7-9 and TRBJ1-2, with no clear D. Germline values: CDR1 SEHNR, CDR2 FQNEAQ (reference sequence). V lost 8 bases, J lost 6 bases, and 16 bases lay in between. The CDR3 totals 13 residues. CDR3 sequence (DNA): TGTGCCAGCTCCCTGGAGGGAGGCCATGGCTACACCTTC. Translation: CASSLEGGHGYTF.

This sequence joins TRBV28 and TRBJ1-2; 7 bases match TRBD1. Germline V gene sequence: CDR1 MDHEN, CDR2 SYDVKM. With V trimmed by 10 bases and J by 5 bases, 10 bases remained unmatched. The CDR3 is 13 amino acids. The CDR3 DNA is TGTGCCACGCGCCCGGGACAGCTTTATGGCTACACCTTC. Its protein is CATRPGQLYGYTF.

The chain recombines TRBV15 with TRBJ2-7, with D maybe TRBD1 (6 bases). The V gene's germline CDR1 is LNHNV and CDR2 YYDKDF (reference sequence). V dropped 5 bases and J dropped 0 bases, with 14 bases sitting between them. This CDR3 is built from 15 residues. The CDR3 sequence: CATSAWTVLSYEQYF. The CDR3 DNA sequence: TGTGCCACCAGCGCCTGGACAGTCCTCTCCTACGAGCAGTACTTC.

This chain links TRBV5-1 with TRBJ1-2; weak D call: TRBD1 (5 bases). The CDR3 totals 14 residues. CDR1 SGHRS and CDR2 YFSETQ come from the germline V gene. With 1 base removed from V and 4 bases from J, the gap between germline ends came to 11 bases. CDR3 coding DNA: TGCGCCAGCAGCTTGACCCAGGGAGGCTATGGCTACACCTTC. It codes for CASSLTQGGYGYTF.

The chain links TRBV4-1 to TRBJ2-3; a weak D match, TRBD1 (6 bases). The CDR3 has 16 amino acids. The germline V gene encodes CDR1 MGHRA and CDR2 YSYEKL. Trimming removed 7 bases at V and 7 bases at J, with 24 bases between. In DNA form, the CDR3 reads TGCGCCAGCACTTTACAGCGGACTCGCGGACAGAATACGCAGTATTTT. Its protein product is CASTLQRTRGQNTQYF.